The 19 T cell receptor beta chains below were found in one sample sequenced in a study of T-cell memory formation after mild COVID-19. TCRdb fed the 5' RACE reads into MiXCR, producing one record per CDR3 protein. In the table there are fewer than 550,000 distinct CDR3 sequences, 20% of which are singletons. The sample taken for sequencing was PBMCs or a T cell subset sorted from them (not recorded which). These receptors were taken from an adult woman who had mild COVID-19 (a few samples of this study predate the infection). Cell type and time point are not known.

This clonotype was recorded a few times. This rearrangement joins TRBV12-3 or TRBV12-4 to TRBJ2-5, with TRBD2 matching over 10 bases. The CDR3 consists of 14 residues. The trim removed 4 bases at V and 5 bases at J, leaving 4 bases unmatched. The CDR3 region is CASSWSSGGETQYF. Here the CDR3 DNA reads TGTGCCAGCAGTTGGTCTAGCGGGGGTGAGACCCAGTACTTC.

This clonotype was detected many times. CDR3 DNA sequence: TGTGCCAGCAGTCCCAACACAGATACGCAGTATTTT. It is translated as CASSPNTDTQYF. The chain links TRBV12-3 or TRBV12-4 to TRBJ2-3; D gene ambiguous. Trimming took off 5 bases at V and 2 bases at J, with 5 bases between the two ends. The CDR3 loop spans 12 amino acids.

This clonotype was detected a few times. V usage is TRBV3-1 and J usage is TRBJ1-3; possible D gene TRBD1, 6 bases. Germline lookup yields CDR1 LGHDT and CDR2 YNNKEL (reference sequence). This CDR3 is 17 amino acids long. Trimming left V 1 base short and J 4 bases short, with 17 bases between. This chain's CDR3 is CASSQVGGRGYGNTIYF. CDR3 nucleotides: TGTGCCAGCAGCCAAGTGGGGGGCAGGGGTTACGGAAACACCATATATTTT.

The chain links TRBV12-3 or TRBV12-4 to TRBJ1-5, with D possibly matching TRBD1 (6 bases). Trimming removed 6 bases at V and 4 bases at J, with 13 bases between. The CDR3 totals 14 residues. The CDR3 loop is CASSPGTPNQPQHF. The CDR3, as DNA: TGTGCCAGCAGCCCCGGGACACCTAATCAGCCCCAGCATTTT.

In its sample, this clonotype was seen a few times. The CDR3 sequence: CASSFGTGVREQYF. CDR3 coding DNA: TGCGCCAGCAGCTTTGGGACAGGGGTTAGGGAGCAGTACTTC. The chain uses TRBV4-1 and TRBJ2-7; 10 positions agree with TRBD1. V dropped 5 bases and J dropped 7; count of bases not matched to a gene: 8. This CDR3 is 14 amino acids long. Germline CDR1 MGHRA, CDR2 YSYEKL.

The CDR3 nucleotides read TGTGCCAGCAGCGCCCCGGACTCCGTAAGGAACATTCAGTACTTC. Translation: CASSAPDSVRNIQYF. This chain connects TRBV12-3 or TRBV12-4 to TRBJ2-4, with a weak D call TRBD2 (5 bases). The CDR3 runs to 15 residues. Between the trimmed V and J ends, which lost 6 bases and 7 bases, there was a span of 19 bases.

Written as DNA, the CDR3 is TGTGCCAGCAGCGCCACTAGCGGGAGTAAGTACGAGCAGTACTTC. Translation: CASSATSGSKYEQYF. The rearrangement links TRBV7-6 to TRBJ2-7; TRBD2 aligns across 11 bases. V shed 5 bases, J shed 4 bases, and the junction held 7 bases outside the gene matches. Germline assignment: CDR1 SGHVS and CDR2 FNYEAQ. The CDR3 is 15 amino acids.

In this sample, this clonotype turned up a few times. V and J are TRBV7-2 and TRBJ1-2; D might be TRBD1 (6 bases). Germline V gives CDR1 SGHTA, CDR2 FQGNSA. This CDR3 contains 12 residues. Trimming stripped 5 bases from V and 8 bases from J, with 12 bases between. The chain's CDR3 is CASSLNREGYTF. DNA of the CDR3: TGTGCCAGCAGCCTGAACAGGGAGGGCTACACCTTC.

A few counts support this clonotype. This chain joins TRBV6-1 and TRBJ2-3, with D unresolved. The ends were cut back, 10 bases at V and 0 bases at J, with 17 bases in the middle. The germline V gene has CDR1 MNHNS and CDR2 SASEGT. This CDR3 has 15 residues. Written as DNA, the CDR3 is TGTGCCACCCTTGGCCGGTTATTCAGCACAGATACGCAGTATTTT. It is translated as CATLGRLFSTDTQYF.

V usage is TRBV2 and J usage is TRBJ2-3, with 9 bases that match TRBD1. The V gene end was trimmed by 2 bases and the J gene end by 5 bases; junction bases not matched to a gene: 5. CDR3 length: 15 residues. The germline V gene encodes CDR1 SNHLY and CDR2 FYNNEI. Here the CDR3 reads CASSESGTGRDTQYF. In DNA, the CDR3 is TGTGCCAGCAGTGAAAGCGGGACAGGGAGAGATACGCAGTATTTT.

The chain carries TRBV3-1 and TRBJ2-7, with D tentatively TRBD1 (6 bases). Per germline, CDR1 LGHDT and CDR2 YNNKEL (reference sequence). Trimming left V 7 bases short and J 5 bases short, with 15 bases between. CDR3 size: 13 residues. The CDR3 sequence is CASTPEGENEQYF. CDR3 in DNA: TGTGCCAGCACCCCCGAGGGGGAGAACGAGCAGTACTTC.

A note on this clonotype: A junction end diverges from the germline sequence, so it may reflect a read error. The V and J genes are TRBV12-3 or TRBV12-4 and TRBJ1-4; D remains unclear. The CDR3 has 12 residues. CDR3 DNA sequence: TGTGCCAGCAGCCAAACTCGCGGGCCGATTAGATTT. This sequence encodes CASSQTRGPIRF.

This chain joins TRBV7-9 and TRBJ2-4; D gene uncertain. Per germline, CDR1 SEHNR and CDR2 FQNEAQ (reference sequence). Trimming left V 2 bases short and J 0 bases short, with 11 bases between. The CDR3 contains 16 residues. The CDR3 coding sequence is TGTGCCAGCAGCTTAACCGAGATCCTAGCCAAAAACATTCAGTACTTC. It specifies CASSLTEILAKNIQYF.

This clonotype was detected a few times. CDR3 sequence: CATSLAGFNEQFF. The CDR3 DNA follows: TGTGCCACCTCACTAGCGGGGTTTAATGAGCAGTTCTTC. The gene calls are TRBV6-5 and TRBJ2-1, with TRBD2 matching over 10 bases. The CDR3 contains 13 residues. Germline-derived CDR1 and CDR2 are MNHEY and SVGAGI. J lost 7 bases, V lost 10 bases, and 7 bases had no gene match.

The genes are TRBV12-3 or TRBV12-4 and TRBJ2-1; D call uncertain. There are 12 residues in the CDR3. The V and J ends lost 6 bases and 1 base respectively, with 4 bases between them. DNA for the CDR3: TGTGCCAGCAGACCTTCCTACAATGAGCAGTTCTTC. This codes for CASRPSYNEQFF.

This clonotype appeared a few times. The chain carries TRBV5-6 and TRBJ1-5; perhaps TRBD1 as D (6 bases). The CDR3 has 13 residues. From germline, CDR1 is SGHDT and CDR2 YYEEEE. Trimming removed 5 bases at V and 6 bases at J, with 12 bases between. The CDR3 DNA reads as TGTGCCAGCAGTCCAGGGGTTGGTCAGCCCCAGCATTTT. Amino acids: CASSPGVGQPQHF.

The chain uses TRBV29-1 and TRBJ2-1, with D possibly TRBD2 on 5 matching bases. The length of the CDR3 is 13 residues. Germline-derived CDR1 and CDR2 are SQVTM and ANQGSEA. Trimming stripped 4 bases from V and 9 bases from J, with 16 bases between. In nucleotides, the CDR3 is TGCAGCGTTGGCATGTGGGAGTGGGGTGAGCAGTTCTTC. Amino acids: CSVGMWEWGEQFF.

The V gene is TRBV2, the J gene TRBJ2-7; 11 positions agree with TRBD2. V was clipped by 8 bases and J by 2 bases; unmatched bases: 5. In germline, CDR1 is SNHLY, CDR2 FYNNEI. The CDR3 is made up of 14 amino acids. The chain's CDR3 is CASGTSGGAYEQYF. For the CDR3, the DNA is TGTGCCAGCGGGACTAGCGGAGGGGCCTACGAGCAGTACTTC.

This clonotype was seen a single time. This chain joins TRBV3-1 and TRBJ2-5; D possibly matches TRBD1 or TRBD2 (6 bases each). This CDR3 spans 16 amino acids. The germline V gene has CDR1 LGHDT and CDR2 YNNKEL (reference sequence). Trimming took off 0 bases at V and 4 bases at J, with 15 bases between the two ends. The CDR3 loop reads CASSQELVGGRETQYF. The CDR3 DNA reads as TGTGCCAGCAGCCAAGAACTCGTGGGGGGCCGAGAGACCCAGTACTTC.